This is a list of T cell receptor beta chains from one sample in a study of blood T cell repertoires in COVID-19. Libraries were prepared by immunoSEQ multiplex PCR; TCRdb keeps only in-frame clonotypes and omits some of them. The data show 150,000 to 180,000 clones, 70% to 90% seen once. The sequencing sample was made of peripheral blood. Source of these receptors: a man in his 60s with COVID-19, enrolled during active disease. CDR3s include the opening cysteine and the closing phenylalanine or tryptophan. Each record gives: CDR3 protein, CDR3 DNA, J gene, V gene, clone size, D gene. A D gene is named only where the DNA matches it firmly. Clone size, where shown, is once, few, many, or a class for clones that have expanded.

CASSPAGGTYNEQFF,TGTGCCAGCAGCCCGGCGGGAGGGACCTACAATGAGCAGTTCTTC,TRBJ2-1,TRBV7-3,-,TRBD2
CAISDPGQGAGGYTF,TGTGCCATCAGTGACCCGGGACAGGGGGCGGGTGGCTACACCTTC,TRBJ1-2,TRBV10-3,-,TRBD1
CASSLGGSGNQPQHF,TGCGCCAGCAGCTTGGGGGGCAGTGGCAATCAGCCCCAGCATTTT,TRBJ1-5,TRBV5-1,-,-
CASREPGTASYEQYF,TGTGCCAGCAGGGAACCCGGGACAGCCTCCTACGAGCAGTACTTC,TRBJ2-7,TRBV2,-,TRBD1
CASSLSWNYGYTF,TGTGCCAGTAGTCTCAGTTGGAACTATGGCTACACCTTC,TRBJ1-2,TRBV19,-,-
CAWRTGGANYGYTF,TGTGCCTGGAGGACAGGGGGCGCGAACTATGGCTACACCTTC,TRBJ1-2,TRBV30,-,TRBD1
CASIDRDREAFF,TGTGCCAGCATCGACCGGGACAGGGAAGCTTTCTTT,TRBJ1-1,TRBV6-6,once,TRBD1
CASSTLGGAAPLHF,TGTGCCAGTAGTACTTTGGGTGGTGCGGCACCCCTCCACTTT,TRBJ1-6,TRBV19,-,-
CASSPSQGTEAFF,TGTGCCAGCTCACCCTCTCAGGGGACTGAAGCTTTCTTT,TRBJ1-1,TRBV18,few,-
CATSSSGSGLKETQYF,TGTGCCACCAGCTCGTCGGGGAGCGGGCTTAAAGAGACCCAGTACTTC,TRBJ2-5,TRBV6-2/TRBV6-3,-,-
CASSIGTAGGGNTIYF,TGCGCCAGCAGCATAGGGACAGCTGGCGGTGGAAACACCATATATTTT,TRBJ1-3,TRBV5-1,once,TRBD1
CASSLGFASYEQYF,TGTGCCAGCAGCTTGGGGTTTGCCAGTTACGAGCAGTACTTC,TRBJ2-7,TRBV5-6,once,-
CATSAQTSYNEQFF,TGTGCCACCAGTGCACAGACCTCCTACAATGAGCAGTTCTTC,TRBJ2-1,TRBV24-1,-,-
CASSPDTEAFF,TGTGCCAGCAGCCCCGACACTGAAGCTTTCTTT,TRBJ1-1,TRBV6-2/TRBV6-3,-,-
CAISDPGRVDGYTF,TGTGCCATCAGTGATCCGGGAAGGGTAGATGGCTACACCTTC,TRBJ1-2,TRBV10-3,-,-
CASRGGCPDFPQHF,TGCGCCAGCAGGGGGGGGTGCCCCGATTTTCCCCAGCATTTT,TRBJ1-5,TRBV10-1,-,-
CASRFTGLNYGYTF,TGTGCCAGCAGGTTCACAGGGCTCAACTATGGCTACACCTTC,TRBJ1-2,TRBV2,-,-
CASRRLVTDTQYF,TGTGCCAGCAGAAGACTAGTCACAGATACGCAGTATTTT,TRBJ2-3,TRBV11-2,-,-
CASSHPRPNTGELFF,TGCGCCAGCAGCCATCCGCGCCCGAACACCGGGGAGCTGTTTTTT,TRBJ2-2,TRBV4-1,-,-
CASSPGLGGGELFF,TGTGCCAGCAGCCCGGGACTAGGTGGCGGGGAGCTGTTTTTT,TRBJ2-2,TRBV7-2,-,TRBD2
CASSYRGQVNQPQHF,TGTGCCAGCAGTTATCGGGGACAGGTCAATCAGCCCCAGCATTTT,TRBJ1-5,TRBV6-2/TRBV6-3,-,TRBD1
CAWTGSVVEKLFF,TGTGCCTGGACAGGCTCTGTGGTTGAAAAACTGTTTTTT,TRBJ1-4,TRBV30,-,-
CASSLGRMNTEAFF,TGTGCCAGCAGCCTCGGTAGAATGAACACTGAAGCTTTCTTT,TRBJ1-1,TRBV11-3,-,-
CASSLADSREQYF,TGTGCCAGCAGCTTAGCCGATAGCCGCGAGCAGTACTTC,TRBJ2-7,TRBV7-9,-,-
CASSVGTGVFDYGYTF,TGTGCCAGCAGCGTCGGGACAGGCGTTTTTGACTATGGCTACACCTTC,TRBJ1-2,TRBV7-2,-,TRBD1